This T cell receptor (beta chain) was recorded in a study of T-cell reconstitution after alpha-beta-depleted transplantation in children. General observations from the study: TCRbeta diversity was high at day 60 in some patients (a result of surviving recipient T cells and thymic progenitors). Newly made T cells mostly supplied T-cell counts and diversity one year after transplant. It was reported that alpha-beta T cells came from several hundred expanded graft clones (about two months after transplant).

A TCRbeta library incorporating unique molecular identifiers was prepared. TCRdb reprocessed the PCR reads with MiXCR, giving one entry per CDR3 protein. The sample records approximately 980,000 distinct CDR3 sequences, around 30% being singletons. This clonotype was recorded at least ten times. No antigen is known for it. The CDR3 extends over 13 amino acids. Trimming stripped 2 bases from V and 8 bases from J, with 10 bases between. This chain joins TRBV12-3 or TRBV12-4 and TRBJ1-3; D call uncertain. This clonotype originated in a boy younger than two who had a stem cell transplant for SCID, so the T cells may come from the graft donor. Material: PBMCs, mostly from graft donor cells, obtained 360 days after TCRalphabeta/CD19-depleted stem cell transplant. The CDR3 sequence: CASSLSAADTIYF. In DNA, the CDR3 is TGTGCCAGCAGTTTAAGCGCGGCGGACACCATATATTTT.